The subject of this entry is one T cell receptor (beta chain). The antigen is not known. This record comes from a study of molecular identifiers for immune sequencing clone quantification. Study-level results: Detection of one spiked Jurkat cell's TCR RNA reportedly worked in 750,000 to 1,000,000 naive cells. Barcode-sharing identical TCR molecules could underestimate highly expanded clone sizes. Effector cells kept over 99% of their molecules in clones above 20 RNA copies, while naive cells kept under 1% there.

TCRdb called the PCR reads again in MiXCR, with one record for every CDR3 protein. This sample has fewer than 350,000 distinct CDR3 sequences, with 20% to 25% found just once. The CDR3 totals 14 residues. Per the germline V gene, CDR1 is KGHSH and CDR2 is LQKENI. With V trimmed by 2 bases and J by 4 bases, 5 bases remained unmatched. For naive CD8 T cells, sorting used the CD8+CD4-CCR7+CD45RA+ phenotype. J is TRBJ2-7 and V is TRBV18; TRBD1 matches 7 bases. Sequenced material: naive CD8+ T cells from blood, with Jurkat cell RNA spiked in. Subset defined: FACS-sorted CD8+CD4-CCR7+CD45RA+ naive T cells. This receptor was obtained from a human donor in good health. Some libraries in this study had Jurkat cell RNA spiked in. CDR3 DNA: TGTGCCAGCTCACCATCTAGGGGGCATTACGAGCAGTACTTC. Translation: CASSPSRGHYEQYF. The complete variable domain, with remaining parts taken from reference TRBV18 and TRBJ2-7, reads NAGVMQNPRHLVRRRGQEARLRCSPMKGHSHVYWYRQLPEEGLKFMVYLQKENIIDESGMPKERFSAEFPKEGPSILRIQQVVRGDSAAYFCASSPSRGHYEQYFGPGTRLTVT.